The following is a TCR beta chain sequence with its context. No antigen is known for it. Other DNA sequences in the same sample also yield this CDR3. The germline V and J ends were trimmed by 3 bases and 3 bases, with 6 bases remaining between them. This CDR3 is 11 amino acids long. Germline V lookup: CDR1 DFQATT, CDR2 SNEGSKA (reference sequence). This entry comes from a study of shared clonotypes between healthy human individuals. Using immunoSEQ multiplex PCR, the repertoire was profiled, and TCRdb retains in-frame clones only, with some absent. Of about 1.5 million clones in the sample, roughly 97% were seen once. General study points: Non-shared clonotypes were found to have lower generation probabilities than the clonotypes that were shared by all four of the sorted-subset donors.

The TCR was taken from a man aged 25-40 years in good health. The sequencing input was naive CD4+ T cells sorted from blood. This sample's subset: CD45RA+ positively selected. V gene TRBV20-1 combines with J gene TRBJ2-7; the D gene is possibly TRBD1 (6 bases). The CDR3 DNA reads as TGCAGTGCTAGGGACAGCTACGAGCAGTACTTC. Translating gives CSARDSYEQYF.